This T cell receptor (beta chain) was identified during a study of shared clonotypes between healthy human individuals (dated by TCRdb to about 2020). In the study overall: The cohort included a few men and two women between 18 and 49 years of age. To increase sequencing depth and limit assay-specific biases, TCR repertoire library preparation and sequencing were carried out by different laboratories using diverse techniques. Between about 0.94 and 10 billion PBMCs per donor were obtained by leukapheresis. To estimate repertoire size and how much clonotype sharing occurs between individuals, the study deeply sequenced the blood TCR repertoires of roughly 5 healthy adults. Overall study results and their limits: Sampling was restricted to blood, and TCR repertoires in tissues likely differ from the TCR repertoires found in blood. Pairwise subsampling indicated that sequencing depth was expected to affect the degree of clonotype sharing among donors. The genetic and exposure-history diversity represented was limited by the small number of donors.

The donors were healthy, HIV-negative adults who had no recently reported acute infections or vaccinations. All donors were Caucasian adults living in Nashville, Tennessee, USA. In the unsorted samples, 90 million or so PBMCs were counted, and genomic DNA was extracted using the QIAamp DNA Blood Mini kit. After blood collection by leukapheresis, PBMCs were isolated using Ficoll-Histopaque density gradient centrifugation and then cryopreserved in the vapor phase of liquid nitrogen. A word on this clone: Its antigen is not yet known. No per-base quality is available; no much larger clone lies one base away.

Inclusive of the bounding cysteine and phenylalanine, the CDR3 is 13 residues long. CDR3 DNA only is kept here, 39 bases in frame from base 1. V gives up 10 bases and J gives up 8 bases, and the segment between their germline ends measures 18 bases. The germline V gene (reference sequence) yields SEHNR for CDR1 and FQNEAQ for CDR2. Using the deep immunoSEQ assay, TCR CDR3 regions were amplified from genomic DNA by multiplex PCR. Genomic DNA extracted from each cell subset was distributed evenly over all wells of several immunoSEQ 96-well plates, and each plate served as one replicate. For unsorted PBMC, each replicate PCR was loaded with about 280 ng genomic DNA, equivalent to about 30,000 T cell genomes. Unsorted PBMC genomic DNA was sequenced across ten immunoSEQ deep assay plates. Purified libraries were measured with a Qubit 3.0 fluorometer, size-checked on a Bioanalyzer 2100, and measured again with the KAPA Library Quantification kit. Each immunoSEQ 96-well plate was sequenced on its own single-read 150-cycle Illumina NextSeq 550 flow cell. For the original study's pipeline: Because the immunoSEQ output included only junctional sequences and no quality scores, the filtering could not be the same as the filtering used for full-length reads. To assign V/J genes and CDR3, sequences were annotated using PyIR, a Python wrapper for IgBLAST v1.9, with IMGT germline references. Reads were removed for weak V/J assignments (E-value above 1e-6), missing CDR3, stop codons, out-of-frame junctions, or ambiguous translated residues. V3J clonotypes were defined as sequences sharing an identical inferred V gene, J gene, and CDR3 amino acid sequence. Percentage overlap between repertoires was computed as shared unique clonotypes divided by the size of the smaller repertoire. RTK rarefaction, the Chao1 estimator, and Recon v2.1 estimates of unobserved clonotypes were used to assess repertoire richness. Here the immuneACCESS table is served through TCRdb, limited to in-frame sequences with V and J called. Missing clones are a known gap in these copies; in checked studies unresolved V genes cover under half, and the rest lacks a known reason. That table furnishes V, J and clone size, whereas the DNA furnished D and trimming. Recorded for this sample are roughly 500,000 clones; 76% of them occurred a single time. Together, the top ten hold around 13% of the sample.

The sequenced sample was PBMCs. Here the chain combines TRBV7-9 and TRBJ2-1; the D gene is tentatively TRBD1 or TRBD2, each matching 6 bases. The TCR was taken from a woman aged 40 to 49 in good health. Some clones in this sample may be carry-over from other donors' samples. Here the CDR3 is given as CAKGEAGMDEQFF. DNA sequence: TGTGCCAAGGGGGAGGCAGGGATGGATGAGCAGTTCTTC. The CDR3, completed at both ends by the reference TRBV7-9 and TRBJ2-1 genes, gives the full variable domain DTGVSQNPRHKITKRGQNVTFRCDPISEHNRLYWYRQTLGQGPEFLTYFQNEAQLEKSRLLSDRFSAERPKGSFSTLEIQRTEQGDSAMYLCAKGEAGMDEQFFGPGTRLTVL.